This T cell receptor beta chain was identified in a study of beta chain features in type 1 diabetes. In the study overall: Age, gender and cell yields were alike across patients and healthy donors. Study results and caveats: The similarity of naive, central memory and Treg TCRB repertoires appeared greater among patients than among healthy donors.

The CDR3 loop spans 16 amino acids. CDR1 is SGHAT and CDR2 is FQNNGV in the germline V gene. Trimming left V 5 bases short and J 5 bases short, with 21 bases between. What was sequenced were expressed TCRB transcripts, since all of the isolated RNA had been reverse transcribed. An average approximately 3.3 million reads came from naive, central memory and regulatory T cell samples. TCRdb keeps only in-frame clones here, not all; method: immunoSEQ multiplex PCR. This table holds fewer than 550,000 clones, 11% found once. As for this clone: What it binds is not known.

Purity exceeded 95% in all sorted populations. This TCR came from a young woman in good health. The specimen was naive CD4+ T cells from blood. The chain recombines TRBV11-2 with TRBJ2-5; D possibly uses TRBD1 or TRBD2 (5 bases each). In DNA form, the CDR3 reads TGTGCCAGCAGCCTGTTAGGAACTGTAGAGGGGGAGACCCAGTACTTC. This sequence encodes CASSLLGTVEGETQYF.